This T cell receptor beta chain appears in the sequencing data of a study of T cells in localized non-small cell lung cancer. Using immunoSEQ multiplex PCR, the repertoire was profiled, and TCRdb retains in-frame clones only, with some absent. The sample has tens of thousands of clones, approximately 85% seen once. Study-wide points: Without multi-region sequencing, intratumor heterogeneity could not be excluded. Researchers found a median around 50 of the top 100 tumor clones in adjacent lung.

This clone was seen more than once but under ten times. Its target is not known. Other DNA sequences in this sample translate to the same CDR3. Looked up from germline, CDR1 is SGHDT and CDR2 is YYEEEE. The CDR3 covers 13 residues. Trimming shortened V by 0 bases and J by 8 bases, and 6 bases separated the two germline ends. This receptor was taken from a man aged 40 to 69 with stage I lung adenocarcinoma. The rearrangement joins TRBV5-6 to TRBJ1-6, with D uncertain. The sequences come from peripheral blood, collected before any cancer treatment. Written as DNA, the CDR3 is TGTGCCAGCAGCTTGGCCCTCGATTCACCCCTCCACTTT. Translated, it gives CASSLALDSPLHF.